A selection of T cell receptor beta chains follows, all from one sample in a study of beta chain features in type 1 diabetes. This table comes from immunoSEQ multiplex PCR, and its TCRdb copy is limited to in-frame clones, with some not included. The sample includes a few hundred thousand clones, 20% seen only once; the top ten take around 0.04%. The material sequenced was naive CD4+ T cells from blood. The receptors shown here come from a woman younger than 35 in good health. CDR3s include the opening cysteine and the closing phenylalanine or tryptophan. A D gene is named only where the DNA matches it firmly. The size of a clone is reported for some rows only, either as once, few or many, or as a class for expanded clones.

TRBJ2-7	TRBD2	-	TRBV5-1	TGCGCCAGCAGCGTTAGCGGGACTTCCTACGAGCAGTACTTC	CASSVSGTSYEQYF
TRBJ1-5	TRBD1	-	TRBV10-2	TGCGCCAGCAGGGGGCAAGGGGGCCCTCAGCCCCAGCATTTT	CASRGQGGPQPQHF
TRBJ2-1	-	few	TRBV7-9	TGTGCCAGCAGCTTTGGGACATCCAATGAGCAGTTCTTC	CASSFGTSNEQFF
TRBJ1-5	-	-	TRBV19	TGTGCCAGTAGTATACCAGGGAGGGATCAGCCCCAGCATTTT	CASSIPGRDQPQHF
TRBJ2-2	TRBD2	-	TRBV19	TGTGCCAGTAGTATGCCCCCGGGGGGAGGTACCGGGGAGCTGTTTTTT	CASSMPPGGGTGELFF
TRBJ2-5	TRBD2	-	TRBV5-1	TGCGCCAGCAGCTTGGGTCCGGGAGGCCAAGAGACCCAGTACTTC	CASSLGPGGQETQYF
TRBJ2-2	TRBD1	few	TRBV4-2	TGTGCCAGCAGCCAAGACATCACAGGGGGTTCATCCGGGGAGCTGTTTTTT	CASSQDITGGSSGELFF
TRBJ1-1	TRBD1	-	TRBV4-2	TGTGCCAGCAGCCCCGGACAGGGGGCGAACACTGAAGCTTTCTTT	CASSPGQGANTEAFF
TRBJ1-2	-	-	TRBV5-1	TGCGCCAGCAGCTTGGATAGCAGCGATGGCTACACCTTC	CASSLDSSDGYTF
TRBJ1-4	TRBD1	few	TRBV7-2	TGTGCCAGCAGCTGGGGACAGTCTAATGAAAAACTGTTTTTT	CASSWGQSNEKLFF
TRBJ2-7	-	few	TRBV7-9	TGTGCCAGCAGCTTGCAGGCCGAGCAGTACTTC	CASSLQAEQYF
TRBJ2-1	TRBD1	few	TRBV10-3	TGTGCCATCAGTGAGGCAGGACAGGTTCGATACAATGAGCAGTTCTTC	CAISEAGQVRYNEQFF
TRBJ2-1	TRBD2	-	TRBV9	TGTGCCAGCAGCGCCTCGCGGGGGGTCTACAATGAGCAGTTCTTC	CASSASRGVYNEQFF
TRBJ1-2	-	few	TRBV15	TGTGCCACCAGCAGAGTTAGAAGAAACCCTGGCTACACCTTC	CATSRVRRNPGYTF
TRBJ2-7	TRBD1	few	TRBV7-9	TGTGCCAGCAGCAAAACCCCTGGACAGGGTTCCTACGAGCAGTACTTC	CASSKTPGQGSYEQYF
TRBJ2-7	TRBD1	-	TRBV11-2	TGTGCCAGCAGCCTAAGGACAGGCTACTCCTACGAGCAGTACTTC	CASSLRTGYSYEQYF
TRBJ2-3	TRBD1	-	TRBV5-1	TGCGCCAGCAGCTTGCCGGGACAGGTTACGGGTACGCAGTATTTT	CASSLPGQVTGTQYF
TRBJ2-3	TRBD2	-	TRBV7-2	TGTGCCAGCAGGGGAGGAGGAAGCGGGGGGTTGTCAGATACGCAGTATTTT	CASRGGGSGGLSDTQYF
TRBJ1-2	-	-	TRBV4-1	TGCGCCAGCAGCCACTACAGGGACTATGGCTACACCTTC	CASSHYRDYGYTF
TRBJ2-5	-	many	TRBV23-1	TGCGCCAGCAGTCCCACGGTTTGGCAAGAGACCCAGTACTTC	CASSPTVWQETQYF
TRBJ1-1	-	-	TRBV18	TGTGCCAGCTCACCAAGGGACACAGAGACGAACACTGAAGCTTTCTTT	CASSPRDTETNTEAFF
TRBJ2-3	TRBD2	-	TRBV7-9	TGTGCCAGCAGCTCCGCGGGGGCAGATACGCAGTATTTT	CASSSAGADTQYF
TRBJ2-5	TRBD2	-	TRBV5-4	TGTGCCGGCTGGGACCGTACCCGGGGGGAAGAGACCCAGTACTTC	CAGWDRTRGEETQYF
TRBJ2-5	TRBD1	-	TRBV5-1	TGCGCCAGCAGCCTGGGACAGCAAGAGACCCAGTACTTC	CASSLGQQETQYF
TRBJ2-1	-	-	TRBV18	TGTGCCAGCTCACCACCGGCAGGGGATGACGAGCAGTTCTTC	CASSPPAGDDEQFF
TRBJ1-4	TRBD1	-	TRBV28	TGTGCCAGCAGTCCGGGGACAGGGGTGGTTTCTAGTCTGTTTTTT	CASSPGTGVVSSLFF
TRBJ1-5	-	-	TRBV30	TGTGCCTGGAGCGCCACAGTTGGCGATCAGCCCCAGCATTTT	CAWSATVGDQPQHF
TRBJ2-1	-	few	TRBV29-1	TGCAGTCTTAGGGGCAGGGGTGCGGATGAGCAGTTCTTC	CSLRGRGADEQFF
TRBJ2-5	-	-	TRBV5-4	TGTGCCAGCAGCCCTTGGGACTTACAAGAGACCCAGTACTTC	CASSPWDLQETQYF
TRBJ2-1	TRBD2	-	TRBV5-1	TGCGCCAGCAGCTTGGGGCTAGCGGGAGCAGATGAGCAGTTCTTC	CASSLGLAGADEQFF
TRBJ1-2	-	-	TRBV30	TGTGCCTGGAGGCCAGGCTATGGCTACACCTTC	CAWRPGYGYTF
TRBJ1-1	TRBD1	few	TRBV2	TGTGCCAGCAGTGATAAGGGGGCGGTGAACACTGAAGCTTTCTTT	CASSDKGAVNTEAFF
TRBJ1-1	-	few	TRBV30	TGTGCCGCGCTATCCAGGGGGAACACTGAAGCTTTCTTT	CAALSRGNTEAFF
TRBJ2-7	-	few	TRBV29-1	TGCAGCGTCCGGTTGGGCACCACCTACGAGCAGTACTTC	CSVRLGTTYEQYF
TRBJ2-5	-	few	TRBV30	TGTGCCTGGAGTGTAAACGGTTATTCGGAGACCCAGTACTTC	CAWSVNGYSETQYF
TRBJ1-1	-	-	TRBV7-9	TGTGCCAGCAGCTTACTAAACACTGAAGCTTTCTTT	CASSLLNTEAFF
TRBJ1-2	-	few	TRBV20-1	TGCAGTGCTACCCGGGAAGGAGGCTACACCTTC	CSATREGGYTF
TRBJ1-1	-	-	TRBV7-9	TGTGCCAGCCTGTGGGGGGGCACGAACACTGAAGCTTTCTTT	CASLWGGTNTEAFF
TRBJ2-5	TRBD2	-	TRBV5-1	TGCGCCAGCAGCGCTAGCGGGGGACCAGAGACCCAGTACTTC	CASSASGGPETQYF
TRBJ2-5	-	few	TRBV29-1	TGCAGCGGCTCGAGGATTGGGGAGACCCAGTACTTC	CSGSRIGETQYF
TRBJ2-7	TRBD1	-	TRBV5-1	TGCGCCAGCAGCTTGGCCGGGACAGAAAGCTCCTACGAGCAGTACTTC	CASSLAGTESSYEQYF
TRBJ2-1	-	-	TRBV5-1	TGCGCCAGCAGCTTGGACAGCAATGAGCAGTTCTTC	CASSLDSNEQFF
TRBJ1-1	-	-	TRBV30	TGTGCCTGGAGTGGGCAGGGGAACACTGAAGCTTTCTTT	CAWSGQGNTEAFF
TRBJ2-4	-	few	TRBV6-5	TGTGCCAGCAGTTATCGGCAGGGTGAAAACATTCAGTACTTC	CASSYRQGENIQYF
TRBJ1-1	TRBD1	-	TRBV9	TGTGCCAGCAGCGTAAGGGGGCTGGGCACTGAAGCTTTCTTT	CASSVRGLGTEAFF
TRBJ2-1	-	few	TRBV2	TGTGCCAGCAGCTTCGTGAATGAGCAGTTCTTC	CASSFVNEQFF
TRBJ2-1	-	few	TRBV13	TGTGCCAGCAGCGTACGGAGGACTCAGCAGTTCTTC	CASSVRRTQQFF
TRBJ2-1	TRBD1	few	TRBV5-6	TGTGCCAGCAGCCCGGGACAGGGGGCAGGAGTTGAGCAGTTCTTC	CASSPGQGAGVEQFF
TRBJ2-7	-	-	TRBV11-3	TGTGCCAGCAGCTTTGGGCGACAAGGAGGGATGACCTACGAGCAGTACTTC	CASSFGRQGGMTYEQYF
TRBJ2-7	-	few	TRBV7-2	TGTGCCAGCAGCTCGGACTCCTTTTCCTACGAGCAGTACTTC	CASSSDSFSYEQYF
TRBJ2-7	-	-	TRBV6-5	TGTGCCAGCAGTTACCGCCGCGGGGCAGGGTACGAGCAGTACTTC	CASSYRRGAGYEQYF
TRBJ1-3	-	few	TRBV9	TGTGCCAGCAGCCTCGGGTCCTCTGGAAACACCATATATTTT	CASSLGSSGNTIYF
TRBJ2-1	-	-	TRBV7-2	TGTGCCAGCAGCTTAGCTGGCAGGAAGTTCTTC	CASSLAGRKFF
TRBJ2-1	TRBD2	-	TRBV30	TGTGCCTGGAGTGCTTTAGGGACTAGCGGGGGCCACAATGAGCAGTTCTTC	CAWSALGTSGGHNEQFF
TRBJ2-1	TRBD2	-	TRBV5-4	TGTGCCAGCAGCTTGGCGGGACTAGCGGGAGGATACAATGAGCAGTTCTTC	CASSLAGLAGGYNEQFF
TRBJ1-2	-	-	TRBV19	TGTGCCAGTAGCTCAGGAGGAGCGGACTATGGCTACACCTTC	CASSSGGADYGYTF
TRBJ1-1	TRBD1	few	TRBV30	TGTGCCTGGAGTTTCTCCCCCGGGACAGAGAAAGCTTTCTTT	CAWSFSPGTEKAFF
TRBJ2-2	-	few	TRBV9	TGTGCCAGCAGCCAAAACACCGGGGAGCTGTTTTTT	CASSQNTGELFF
TRBJ2-5	TRBD2	-	TRBV6-5	TGTGCCAGCAGTTATGGGGGGAGGGAGTGGGAGACCCAGTACTTC	CASSYGGREWETQYF
TRBJ2-3	TRBD2	-	TRBV5-1	TGCGCCAGCAGCGGGACGGGGGGAACAGATACGCAGTATTTT	CASSGTGGTDTQYF